What follows are 18 T cell receptor beta chains derived from one specimen sequenced in a study of a mutant IDH1 vaccine in newly diagnosed glioma. This sample's time point: week 11, during vaccination. Each dose of the vaccine consisted of 300 ug of mutant IDH1 20-mer peptide, with topical imiquimod. No antigen has been identified for these receptors. TCRdb's copy holds only in-frame clones and misses some; the assay was immunoSEQ multiplex PCR. Counted here are fewer than 75,000 clones, around 84% occurring once; the ten biggest clones make up approximately 8.3%. Source: PBMCs, taken from a glioma patient whose treatment included an IDH1 peptide vaccine. The receptors derive from a woman aged 50 to 60 with glioma.

The chain has TRBV10-2 and TRBJ1-4; D is possibly TRBD1 (6 bases). Germline V gene data show CDR1 as WSHSY and CDR2 as SAAADI. The CDR3 has 14 residues. V lost 5 bases to trimming and J lost 2 bases, with 9 bases between them. The CDR3 sequence: CASSSQGTNEKLFF. The CDR3 nucleotides are TGCGCCAGCAGTTCCCAGGGGACTAATGAAAAACTGTTTTTT.

The chain combines TRBV5-4 with TRBJ1-2; D perhaps matches TRBD1 (6 bases). The V gene's germline CDR1 is SGHNT and CDR2 YYREEE (reference sequence). The CDR3 length is 15 residues. V was cut by 4 bases and J by 0 bases, with 13 bases left in between. In nucleotides, the CDR3 is TGTGCCAGCAGCAATGACAGGTTAGCTAACTATGGCTACACCTTC. It encodes CASSNDRLANYGYTF.

V and J are TRBV5-1 and TRBJ1-5; TRBD1 matches at 8 bases. Germline values: CDR1 SGHRS, CDR2 YFSETQ. This CDR3 has 13 amino acids. The trim removed 4 bases at V and 6 bases at J, leaving 3 bases unmatched. CDR3 DNA: TGCGCCAGCAGCGCCCAGGGGGCTCAGCCCCAGCATTTT. Its translation is CASSAQGAQPQHF.

Only one count was recorded for this clone. The chain uses TRBV9 and TRBJ2-2; 7 bases match TRBD2. CDR1 SGDLS and CDR2 YYNGEE come from the germline V gene. The junction had 10 bases not matched to a gene; V was cut back by 5 bases and J by 0 bases. The CDR3 spans 17 residues. CDR3 sequence (DNA): TGTGCCAGCAGTCATCAGACCGCGGGGGCGAACACCGGGGAGCTGTTTTTT. This gives the protein CASSHQTAGANTGELFF.

The genes are TRBV28 and TRBJ1-1; tentatively, D is TRBD1 (5 bases). The CDR3 totals 14 residues. CDR1 and CDR2 from the germline V gene are MDHEN and SYDVKM. Trimming shortened V by 4 bases and J by 3 bases, and 12 bases separated the two germline ends. Written as DNA, the CDR3 is TGTGCCAGCAGTTCCCCCCGGGGCTACACTGAAGCTTTCTTT. It specifies CASSSPRGYTEAFF.

V is TRBV9 and J is TRBJ2-3, with TRBD2 identical over 12 bases. The CDR3 has 16 residues. Germline CDR1 SGDLS, CDR2 YYNGEE. The V gene end was trimmed by 4 bases and the J gene end by 0 bases; junction bases not matched to a gene: 3. CDR3 bases: TGTGCCAGCAGCACCGGACTAGCGGGGAGCACAGATACGCAGTATTTT. Translating gives CASSTGLAGSTDTQYF.

The rearrangement joins TRBV5-6 to TRBJ1-6, with D possibly being TRBD1 (5 bases). The V end was cut by 7 bases, the J end by 5 bases, with 13 bases between. The V gene's germline CDR1 is SGHDT and CDR2 YYEEEE. The CDR3 is made up of 14 amino acids. The CDR3 DNA is TGTGCCAGCTTTGGGTGGGGGGATAATTCACCCCTCCACTTT. Encoded protein: CASFGWGDNSPLHF.

This chain connects TRBV7-3 to TRBJ1-1, with D perhaps TRBD1 (5 bases). The germline CDR1 and CDR2 sequences are SGHTA and FQGTGA. The CDR3 covers 14 residues. Trimming removed 5 bases at V and 1 base at J, with 11 bases between. Written as DNA, the CDR3 is TGTGCCAGCAGCCTGCAGGGTGGGAACACTGAAGCTTTCTTT. Translation: CASSLQGGNTEAFF.

The chain has TRBV7-3 and TRBJ2-1; unclear D gene. The germline V gene encodes CDR1 SGHTA and CDR2 FQGTGA. The CDR3 is made up of 15 amino acids. Trimming cost V 2 bases and J 2 bases, with 10 bases left between them. The CDR3: CASSLSQKPYNEQFF. The CDR3 DNA reads TGTGCCAGCAGCTTATCTCAGAAGCCCTACAATGAGCAGTTCTTC.

The chain links TRBV6-5 to TRBJ2-2; TRBD1 agrees at 9 bases. This CDR3 has 14 residues. Germline CDR1 MNHEY, CDR2 SVGAGI. Germline trimming cut 6 bases from V and 7 bases from J; bases unmatched to any gene: 6. This CDR3 reads CASRRTGVFGELFF. The CDR3, as DNA: TGTGCCAGCAGAAGGACAGGGGTATTCGGGGAGCTGTTTTTT.

The J gene is TRBJ2-2, the V gene TRBV2; D gene uncertain. Germline loops: CDR1 SNHLY, CDR2 FYNNEI. CDR3 length equals 15 residues. V shed 6 bases and J shed 3 bases, with 14 bases lying between them. The CDR3 nucleotides read TGTGCCAGCAGGGAACTGGTAACGGACACCGGGGAGCTGTTTTTT. Amino acid sequence: CASRELVTDTGELFF.

The chain couples TRBV7-9 to TRBJ2-3; D gene uncertain. The CDR3 totals 16 residues. The V end was cut by 1 base, the J end by 4 bases, with 15 bases between. Germline loops: CDR1 SEHNR, CDR2 FQNEAQ (reference sequence). DNA for the CDR3: TGTGCCAGCAGCTTAGATGTGACGGCAGGCGCAGATACGCAGTATTTT. It translates to CASSLDVTAGADTQYF.

The chain is built from TRBV7-9 and TRBJ1-2; D possibly corresponds to TRBD1 (5 bases). In germline, CDR1 is SEHNR, CDR2 FQNEAQ (reference sequence). There are 14 residues in the CDR3. The V end lost 3 bases, the J end lost 3 bases, and 11 bases lay between the germline ends. This CDR3 reads CASSFGGVDYGYTF. CDR3 in DNA: TGTGCCAGCAGCTTCGGGGGTGTGGACTATGGCTACACCTTC.

The V gene is TRBV27, the J gene TRBJ2-7; the D is unclear. This CDR3 comprises 15 residues. The V gene lost 7 bases and the J gene lost 3 bases, with 19 bases spanning the gap. CDR1 is MNHEY and CDR2 is SMNVEV in the germline V gene (reference sequence). The CDR3 loop reads CASTLRPGPGYEQYF. Written as DNA, the CDR3 is TGTGCCAGCACCCTCCGGCCCGGCCCCGGCTACGAGCAGTACTTC.

The chain uses TRBV4-2 and TRBJ1-1; D is perhaps TRBD1 (6 bases). Germline loops: CDR1 LGHNA, CDR2 YNFKEQ. The CDR3 loop spans 18 amino acids. Between the trimmed V and J ends, which lost 4 bases and 0 bases, there was a span of 21 bases. The chain's CDR3 is CASSRQPGAQRMNTEAFF. The CDR3, as DNA: TGTGCCAGCAGCCGTCAACCGGGGGCCCAGAGAATGAACACTGAAGCTTTCTTT.

CDR3: CASSPATGTQRSPLHF. DNA of the CDR3: TGTGCCAGCAGCCCGGCTACCGGGACCCAACGTTCACCCCTCCACTTT. The chain is built from TRBV11-1 and TRBJ1-6, with TRBD1 as a possible D gene (5 bases). This CDR3 spans 16 amino acids. The germline V gene has CDR1 SGHAT and CDR2 FQDESV (reference sequence). Trimming removed 5 bases at V and 9 bases at J, with 20 bases between.

The chain couples TRBV5-6 to TRBJ1-1, with 7 nucleotides matching TRBD1. The germline gives CDR1 SGHDT, CDR2 YYEEEE. The CDR3 length is 15 residues. V dropped 2 bases and J dropped 3; count of bases not matched to a gene: 7. The CDR3 loop reads CASSFNPGTDTEAFF. As DNA, the CDR3 is TGTGCCAGCAGCTTCAACCCAGGGACAGACACTGAAGCTTTCTTT.

This chain links TRBV30 with TRBJ2-7, with D perhaps TRBD1 or TRBD2 (5 bases each). The V end lost 0 bases, the J end lost 6 bases, and 9 bases lay between the germline ends. Per the germline V gene, CDR1 is GTSNPN and CDR2 is SVGIG (reference sequence). The CDR3 has 12 amino acids. CDR3 loop: CAWSVGGFEQYF. The CDR3 DNA reads as TGTGCCTGGAGTGTTGGGGGTTTCGAGCAGTACTTC.